These 9 T cell receptor beta chains share one sample of origin, sequenced in a study of blood T cell repertoires in COVID-19. The method was immunoSEQ multiplex PCR; TCRdb's version includes in-frame clones alone and lacks a portion of them. Here the sample spans around 170,000 clones, roughly 90% being singletons. Material for sequencing was peripheral blood. These receptor sequences come from a man between 60 and 75 years old with acute or convalescent COVID-19.

This sequence joins TRBV6-4 and TRBJ1-2, with D maybe TRBD1 (6 bases). Trimming removed 3 bases from V and 4 bases from J, with 9 bases in between. The CDR3 has 13 amino acids. Germline lookup yields CDR1 MRHNA and CDR2 SNTAGT. The chain's CDR3 is CASSEVGGYGYTF. The CDR3 DNA reads TGTGCCAGCAGTGAAGTAGGGGGCTATGGCTACACCTTC.

The chain joins TRBV18 to TRBJ1-3, with TRBD1 as a possible D gene (5 bases). The CDR3 sequence is 17 residues long. From germline, CDR1 is KGHSH and CDR2 LQKENI. Trimming stripped 6 bases from V and 1 base from J, with 19 bases between. The CDR3 region is CASSTTAPESSGNTIYF. The DNA for the CDR3 is TGTGCCAGCTCCACGACAGCGCCAGAGTCATCTGGAAACACCATATATTTT.

The chain uses TRBV30 and TRBJ2-7, with TRBD1 matching over 11 bases. V gave up 1 base and J gave up 5 bases; unmatched junction bases: 4. Germline V gene sequence: CDR1 GTSNPN, CDR2 SVGIG (reference sequence). This CDR3 contains 14 residues. In DNA, the CDR3 is TGTGCCTGGAGTGATGGACAGGGGGCCCACGAGCAGTACTTC. This codes for CAWSDGQGAHEQYF.

The chain employs TRBV7-9 and TRBJ2-5; 7 bases are a match to TRBD1. Trimming cost V 1 base and J 4 bases; bases outside gene matches: 6. CDR3 length: 15 residues. Germline-derived CDR1 and CDR2 are SEHNR and FQNEAQ (reference sequence). CDR3 loop: CASSLVEGQSETQYF. The CDR3 DNA sequence: TGTGCCAGCAGCTTAGTAGAGGGACAGTCAGAGACCCAGTACTTC.

V and J are TRBV24-1 and TRBJ2-1; 12 nucleotides agree with TRBD2. Germline trimming cut 4 bases from V and 7 bases from J; bases unmatched to any gene: 7. From germline, CDR1 is KGHDR and CDR2 SFDVKD. The CDR3 loop spans 16 amino acids. Written as DNA, the CDR3 is TGTGCCACCAGTGACCGAGGACTAGCGGGGAGAAATGAGCAGTTCTTC. This encodes CATSDRGLAGRNEQFF.

This clone was found once. V is TRBV12-3 or TRBV12-4 and J is TRBJ2-3; D not certain. The germline V and J ends were trimmed by 7 bases and 2 bases, with 4 bases remaining between them. This CDR3 is built from 11 residues. The CDR3 nucleotides are TGTGCCAGCACCAACACAGATACGCAGTATTTT. This encodes CASTNTDTQYF.

The V and J genes are TRBV5-1 and TRBJ1-4; TRBD1 agrees at 8 bases. V was clipped by 3 bases and J by 8 bases; unmatched bases: 3. Germline-derived CDR1 and CDR2 are SGHRS and YFSETQ. The CDR3 sequence is 13 residues long. CDR3 sequence (DNA): TGCGCCAGCAGCTCCAGGGGGCAGGAAAAACTGTTTTTT. Translation: CASSSRGQEKLFF.

This sequence joins TRBV9 and TRBJ1-2, with 8 bases aligning to TRBD1. Germline V gene lookup returns CDR1 SGDLS and CDR2 YYNGEE. V gave up 4 bases and J gave up 2 bases; unmatched junction bases: 10. This CDR3 is built from 16 residues. The CDR3: CASSLTGAGGNYGYTF. DNA of the CDR3: TGTGCCAGCAGCCTAACCGGGGCAGGGGGCAACTATGGCTACACCTTC.

J is TRBJ2-5 and V is TRBV3-1 (or the pseudogene TRBV3-2); D unresolved. CDR1 and CDR2 (germline): LGHDT, YNNKEL (reference sequence). The CDR3 totals 13 residues. V lost 1 base to trimming and J lost 5 bases, with 8 bases between them. CDR3 nucleotides: TGTGCCAGCAGCCAAGCGTACTACGAGACCCAGTACTTC. It translates to CASSQAYYETQYF.